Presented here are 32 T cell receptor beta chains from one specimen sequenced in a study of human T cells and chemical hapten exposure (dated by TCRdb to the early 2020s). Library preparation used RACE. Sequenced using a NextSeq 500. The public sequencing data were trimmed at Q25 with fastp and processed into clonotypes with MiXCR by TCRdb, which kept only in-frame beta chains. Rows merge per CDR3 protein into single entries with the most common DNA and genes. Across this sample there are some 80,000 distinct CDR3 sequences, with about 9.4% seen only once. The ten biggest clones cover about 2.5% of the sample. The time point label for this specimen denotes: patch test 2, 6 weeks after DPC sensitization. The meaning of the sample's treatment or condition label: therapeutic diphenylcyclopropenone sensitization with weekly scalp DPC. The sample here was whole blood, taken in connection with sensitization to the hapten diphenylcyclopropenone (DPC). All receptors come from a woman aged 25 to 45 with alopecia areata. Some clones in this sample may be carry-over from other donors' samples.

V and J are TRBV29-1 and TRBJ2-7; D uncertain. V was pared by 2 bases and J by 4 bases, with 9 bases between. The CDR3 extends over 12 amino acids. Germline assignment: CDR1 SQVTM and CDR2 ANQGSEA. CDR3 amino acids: CSVELRPYEQYF. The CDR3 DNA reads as TGCAGCGTTGAACTACGTCCGTACGAGCAGTACTTC.

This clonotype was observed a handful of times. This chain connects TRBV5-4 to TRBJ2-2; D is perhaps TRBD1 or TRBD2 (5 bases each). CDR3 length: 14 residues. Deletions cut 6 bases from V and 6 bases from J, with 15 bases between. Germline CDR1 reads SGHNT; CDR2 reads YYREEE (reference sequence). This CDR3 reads CASTWDQLSGELFF. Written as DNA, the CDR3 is TGTGCCAGCACCTGGGACCAACTCTCCGGGGAGCTGTTTTTT.

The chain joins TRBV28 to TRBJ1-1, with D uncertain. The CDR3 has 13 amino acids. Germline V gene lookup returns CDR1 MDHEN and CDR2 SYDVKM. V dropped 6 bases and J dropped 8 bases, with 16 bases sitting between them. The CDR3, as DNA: TGTGCCAGCAGATCTACGGGCCTCCCGGAAGCTTTCTTT. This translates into CASRSTGLPEAFF.

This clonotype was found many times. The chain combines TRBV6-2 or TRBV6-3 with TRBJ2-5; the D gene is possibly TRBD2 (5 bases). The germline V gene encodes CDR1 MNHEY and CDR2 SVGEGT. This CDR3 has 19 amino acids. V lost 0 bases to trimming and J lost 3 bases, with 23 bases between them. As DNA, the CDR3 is TGTGCCAGCAGTTACTCCCCAGGCGTAACGCGGGCCGACGAAGAGACCCAGTACTTC. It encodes CASSYSPGVTRADEETQYF.

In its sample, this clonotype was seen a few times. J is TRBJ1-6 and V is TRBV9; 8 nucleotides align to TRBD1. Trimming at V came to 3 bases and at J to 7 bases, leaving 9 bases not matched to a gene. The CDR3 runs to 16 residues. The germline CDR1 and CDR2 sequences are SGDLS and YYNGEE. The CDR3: CASSANQGALNSPLHF. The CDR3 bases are TGTGCCAGCAGCGCGAATCAGGGGGCGTTAAATTCACCCCTCCACTTT.

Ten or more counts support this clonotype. The CDR3 DNA follows: TGCAGTGCTAGACCCCAGGAGCGCGGATGGACCGGGGAGCTGTTTTTT. This gives the protein CSARPQERGWTGELFF. The chain joins TRBV20-1 to TRBJ2-2; D is undetermined. CDR1 and CDR2 (germline): DFQATT, SNEGSKA (reference sequence). CDR3 size: 16 residues. V was pared by 2 bases and J by 5 bases, with 18 bases between.

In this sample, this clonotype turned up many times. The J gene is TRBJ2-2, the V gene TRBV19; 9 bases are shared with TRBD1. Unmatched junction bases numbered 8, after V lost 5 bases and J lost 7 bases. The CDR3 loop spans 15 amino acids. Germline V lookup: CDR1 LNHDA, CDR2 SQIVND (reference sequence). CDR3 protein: CASSPITGGNGELFF. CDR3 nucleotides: TGTGCCAGTAGTCCAATAACAGGGGGCAACGGGGAGCTGTTTTTT.

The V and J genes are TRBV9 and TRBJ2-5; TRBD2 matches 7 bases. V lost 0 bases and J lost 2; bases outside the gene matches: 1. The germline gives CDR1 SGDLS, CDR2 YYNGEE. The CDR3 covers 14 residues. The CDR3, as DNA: TGTGCCAGCAGCGTAGCGGGGGGACAAGAGACCCAGTACTTC. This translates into CASSVAGGQETQYF.

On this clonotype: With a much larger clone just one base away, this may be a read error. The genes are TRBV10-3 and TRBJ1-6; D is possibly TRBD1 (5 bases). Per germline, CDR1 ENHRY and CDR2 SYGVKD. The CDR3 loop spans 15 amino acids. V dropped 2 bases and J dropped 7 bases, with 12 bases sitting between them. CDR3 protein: CAISEIGAPNSPLHF. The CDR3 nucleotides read TGTGCCATCAGTGAGATAGGGGCCCCGAATTCACCCCTCCACTTT.

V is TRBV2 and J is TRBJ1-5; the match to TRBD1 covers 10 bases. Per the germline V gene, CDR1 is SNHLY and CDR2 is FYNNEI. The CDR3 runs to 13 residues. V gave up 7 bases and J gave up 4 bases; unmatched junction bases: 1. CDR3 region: CASKGQGNQPQHF. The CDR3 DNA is TGTGCCAGCAAGGGACAGGGGAATCAGCCCCAGCATTTT.

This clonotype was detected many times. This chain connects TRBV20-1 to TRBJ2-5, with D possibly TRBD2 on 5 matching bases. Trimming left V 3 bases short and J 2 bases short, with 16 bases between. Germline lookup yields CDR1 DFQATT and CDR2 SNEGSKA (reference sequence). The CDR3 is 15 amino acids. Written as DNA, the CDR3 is TGCAGTGCTAGTATCGCGGGCAGGTATCAAGAGACCCAGTACTTC. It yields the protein CSASIAGRYQETQYF.

The DNA for the CDR3 is TGTGCCAGCAGGGACCCCAGGGGGGAGGGCACTGAAGCTTTCTTT. This sequence encodes CASRDPRGEGTEAFF. The chain employs TRBV25-1 and TRBJ1-1; 7 bases match TRBD1. Unmatched junction bases numbered 11, after V lost 6 bases and J lost 4 bases. Germline CDR1 and CDR2: MGHDK and SYGVNS. There are 15 residues in the CDR3.

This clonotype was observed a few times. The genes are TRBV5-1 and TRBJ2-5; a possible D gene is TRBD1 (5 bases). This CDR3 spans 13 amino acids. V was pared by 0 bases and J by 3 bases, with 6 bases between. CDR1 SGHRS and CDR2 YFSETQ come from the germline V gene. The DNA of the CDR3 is TGCGCCAGCAGCTTGGCGACAGAAGAGACCCAGTACTTC. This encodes CASSLATEETQYF.

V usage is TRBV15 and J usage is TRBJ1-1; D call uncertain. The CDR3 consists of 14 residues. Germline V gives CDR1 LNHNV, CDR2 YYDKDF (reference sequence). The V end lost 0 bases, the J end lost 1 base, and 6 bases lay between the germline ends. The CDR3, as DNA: TGTGCCACCAGCAGAGATCTACAGAACACTGAAGCTTTCTTT. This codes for CATSRDLQNTEAFF.

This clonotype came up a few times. CDR3 protein: CASSWGPSNEQFF. The CDR3 DNA follows: TGTGCCAGCAGCTGGGGGCCGTCCAATGAGCAGTTCTTC. The J gene is TRBJ2-1, the V gene TRBV27; D is possibly TRBD1 (6 bases). Germline V CDR1 and CDR2: MNHEY, SMNVEV (reference sequence). The V end lost 6 bases, the J end lost 6 bases, and 12 bases lay between the germline ends. The CDR3 runs to 13 residues.

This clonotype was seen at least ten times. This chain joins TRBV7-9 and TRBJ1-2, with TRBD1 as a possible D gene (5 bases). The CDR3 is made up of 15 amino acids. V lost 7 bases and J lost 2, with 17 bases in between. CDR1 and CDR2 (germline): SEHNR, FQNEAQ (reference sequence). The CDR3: CASIPRDPTNYGYTF. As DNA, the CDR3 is TGTGCCAGCATTCCCAGGGACCCCACGAACTATGGCTACACCTTC.

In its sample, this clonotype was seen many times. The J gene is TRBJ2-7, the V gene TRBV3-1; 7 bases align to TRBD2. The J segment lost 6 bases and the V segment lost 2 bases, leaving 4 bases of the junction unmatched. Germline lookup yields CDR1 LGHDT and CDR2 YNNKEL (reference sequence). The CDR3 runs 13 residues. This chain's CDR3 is CASSQMTSSEQYF. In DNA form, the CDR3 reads TGTGCCAGCAGCCAAATGACTAGCTCCGAGCAGTACTTC.

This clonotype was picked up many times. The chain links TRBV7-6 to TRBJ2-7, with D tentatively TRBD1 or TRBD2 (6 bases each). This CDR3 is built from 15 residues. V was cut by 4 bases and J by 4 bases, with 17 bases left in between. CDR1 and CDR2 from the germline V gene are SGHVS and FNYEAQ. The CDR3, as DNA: TGTGCCAGCAGCTCGGAGGGGGGAGTTCGTTACGAGCAGTACTTC. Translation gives CASSSEGGVRYEQYF.

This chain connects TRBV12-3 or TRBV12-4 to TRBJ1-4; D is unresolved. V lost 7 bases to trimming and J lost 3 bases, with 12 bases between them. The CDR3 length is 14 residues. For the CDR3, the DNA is TGTGCCAGCACCCCGGCTGTTGCTAATGAAAAACTGTTTTTT. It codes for CASTPAVANEKLFF.

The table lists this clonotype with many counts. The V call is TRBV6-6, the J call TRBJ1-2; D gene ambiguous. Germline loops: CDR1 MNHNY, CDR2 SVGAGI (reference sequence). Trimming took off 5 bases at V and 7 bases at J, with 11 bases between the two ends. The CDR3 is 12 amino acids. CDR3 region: CASSPALSGYTF. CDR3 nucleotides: TGTGCCAGCAGTCCAGCGTTGAGTGGCTACACCTTC.

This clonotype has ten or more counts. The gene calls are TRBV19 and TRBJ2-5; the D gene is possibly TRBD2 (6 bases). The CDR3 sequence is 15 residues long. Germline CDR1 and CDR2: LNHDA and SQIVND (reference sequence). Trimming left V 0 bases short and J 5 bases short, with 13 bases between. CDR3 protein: CASSIEAGLEETQYF. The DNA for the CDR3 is TGTGCCAGTAGTATAGAGGCGGGGCTCGAGGAGACCCAGTACTTC.

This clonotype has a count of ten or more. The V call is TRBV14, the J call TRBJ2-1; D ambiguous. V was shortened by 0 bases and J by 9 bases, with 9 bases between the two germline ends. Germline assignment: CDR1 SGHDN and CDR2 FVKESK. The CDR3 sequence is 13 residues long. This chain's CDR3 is CASSQDWSGEQFF. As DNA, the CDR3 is TGTGCCAGCAGCCAAGATTGGTCGGGTGAGCAGTTCTTC.

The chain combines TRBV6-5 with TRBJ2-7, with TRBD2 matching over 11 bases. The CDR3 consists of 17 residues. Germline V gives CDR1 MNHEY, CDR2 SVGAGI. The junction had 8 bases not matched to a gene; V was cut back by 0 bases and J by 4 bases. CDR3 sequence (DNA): TGTGCCAGCAGTTACTCTAGCGGGAGGGCCAGCGCGTACGAGCAGTACTTC. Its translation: CASSYSSGRASAYEQYF.

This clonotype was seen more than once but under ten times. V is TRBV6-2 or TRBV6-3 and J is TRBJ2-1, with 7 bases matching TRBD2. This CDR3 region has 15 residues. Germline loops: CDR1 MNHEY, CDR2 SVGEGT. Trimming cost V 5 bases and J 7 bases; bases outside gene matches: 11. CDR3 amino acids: CASSLQLGEGNEQFF. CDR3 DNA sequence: TGTGCCAGCAGTCTACAGTTGGGGGAGGGAAATGAGCAGTTCTTC.

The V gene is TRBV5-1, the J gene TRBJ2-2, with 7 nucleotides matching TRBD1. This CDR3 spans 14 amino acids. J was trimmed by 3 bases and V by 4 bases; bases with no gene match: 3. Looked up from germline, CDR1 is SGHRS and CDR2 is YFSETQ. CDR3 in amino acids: CASSRQGDTGELFF. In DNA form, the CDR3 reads TGCGCCAGCAGCAGGCAGGGGGACACCGGGGAGCTGTTTTTT.

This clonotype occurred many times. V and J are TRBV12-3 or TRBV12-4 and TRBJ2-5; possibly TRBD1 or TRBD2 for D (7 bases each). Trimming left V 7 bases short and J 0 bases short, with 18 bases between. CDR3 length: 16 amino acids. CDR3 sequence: CASTQGVLAYQETQYF. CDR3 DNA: TGTGCCAGCACCCAGGGGGTACTAGCGTACCAAGAGACCCAGTACTTC.

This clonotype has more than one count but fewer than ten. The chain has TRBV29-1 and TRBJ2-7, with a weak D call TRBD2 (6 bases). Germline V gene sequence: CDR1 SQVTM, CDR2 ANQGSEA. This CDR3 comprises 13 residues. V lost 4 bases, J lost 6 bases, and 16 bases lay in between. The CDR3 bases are TGCAGCGTTGGTAGCAGGGTTAGCGGCGAGCAGTACTTC. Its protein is CSVGSRVSGEQYF.

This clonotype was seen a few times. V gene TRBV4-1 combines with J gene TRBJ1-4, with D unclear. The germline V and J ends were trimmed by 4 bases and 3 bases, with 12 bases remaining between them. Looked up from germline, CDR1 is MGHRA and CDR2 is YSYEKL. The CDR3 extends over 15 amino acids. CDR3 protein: CASSLSGSANEKLFF. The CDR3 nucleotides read TGCGCCAGCAGCCTCTCAGGATCGGCTAATGAAAAACTGTTTTTT.

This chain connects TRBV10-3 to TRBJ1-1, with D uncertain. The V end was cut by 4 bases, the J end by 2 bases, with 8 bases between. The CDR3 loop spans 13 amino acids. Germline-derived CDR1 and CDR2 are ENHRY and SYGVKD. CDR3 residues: CAISATVNTEAFF. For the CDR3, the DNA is TGTGCCATCAGTGCCACGGTAAACACTGAAGCTTTCTTT.

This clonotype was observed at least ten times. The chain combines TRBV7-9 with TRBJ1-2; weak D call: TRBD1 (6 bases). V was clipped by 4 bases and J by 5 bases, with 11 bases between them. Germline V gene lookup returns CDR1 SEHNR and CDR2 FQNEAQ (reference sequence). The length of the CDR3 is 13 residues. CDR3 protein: CASSSSGDYGYTF. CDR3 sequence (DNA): TGTGCCAGCAGCTCATCAGGGGATTATGGCTACACCTTC.

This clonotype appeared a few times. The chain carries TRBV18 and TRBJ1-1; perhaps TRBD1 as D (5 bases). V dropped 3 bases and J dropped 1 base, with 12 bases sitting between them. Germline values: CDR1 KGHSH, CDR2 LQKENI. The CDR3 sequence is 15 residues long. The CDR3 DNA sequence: TGTGCCAGCTCACCTCAGGGTGGGGAGAACACTGAAGCTTTCTTT. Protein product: CASSPQGGENTEAFF. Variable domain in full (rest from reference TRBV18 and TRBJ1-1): NAGVMQNPRHLVRRRGQEARLRCSPMKGHSHVYWYRQLPEEGLKFMVYLQKENIIDESGMPKERFSAEFPKEGPSILRIQQVVRGDSAAYFCASSPQGGENTEAFFGQGTRLTVV.

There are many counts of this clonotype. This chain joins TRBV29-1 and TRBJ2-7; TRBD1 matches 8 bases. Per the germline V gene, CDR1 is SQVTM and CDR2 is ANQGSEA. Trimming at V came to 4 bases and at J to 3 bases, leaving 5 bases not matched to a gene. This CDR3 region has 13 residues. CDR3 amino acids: CSVGDRRFYEQYF. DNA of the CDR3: TGCAGCGTTGGGGACAGGAGATTCTACGAGCAGTACTTC.